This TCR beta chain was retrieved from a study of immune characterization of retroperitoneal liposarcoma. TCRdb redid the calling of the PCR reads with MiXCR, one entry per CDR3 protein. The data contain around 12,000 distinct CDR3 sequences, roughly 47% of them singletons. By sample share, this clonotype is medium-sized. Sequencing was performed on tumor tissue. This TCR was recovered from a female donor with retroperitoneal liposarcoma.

The CDR3, as DNA: TGTGCCAGCAGTTACGGCCTAGGACAAGAGACCCAGTTCTTC. Its translation is CASSYGLGQETQFF. The chain combines TRBV6-6 with TRBJ2-1; possibly TRBD1 for D (5 bases). V was trimmed by 2 bases and J by 13 bases, leaving 18 bases between them. This CDR3 is built from 14 residues. CDR1 is MNHNY and CDR2 is SVGAGI in the germline V gene (reference sequence).